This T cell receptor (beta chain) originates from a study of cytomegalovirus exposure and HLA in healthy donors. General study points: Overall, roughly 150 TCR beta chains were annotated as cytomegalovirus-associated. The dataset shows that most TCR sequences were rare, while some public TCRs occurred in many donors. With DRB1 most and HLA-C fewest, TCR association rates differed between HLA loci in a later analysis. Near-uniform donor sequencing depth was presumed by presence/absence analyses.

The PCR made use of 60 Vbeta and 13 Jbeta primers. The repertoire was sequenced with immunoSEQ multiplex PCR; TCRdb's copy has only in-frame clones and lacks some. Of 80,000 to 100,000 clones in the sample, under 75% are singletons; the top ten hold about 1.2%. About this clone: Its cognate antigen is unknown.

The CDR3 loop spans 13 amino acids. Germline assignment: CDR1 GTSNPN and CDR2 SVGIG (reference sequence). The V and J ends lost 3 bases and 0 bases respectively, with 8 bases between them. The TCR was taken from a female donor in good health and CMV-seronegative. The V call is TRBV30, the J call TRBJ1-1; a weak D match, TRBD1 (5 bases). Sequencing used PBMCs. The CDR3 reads CAWSGGMNTEAFF. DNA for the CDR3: TGTGCCTGGAGCGGGGGTATGAACACTGAAGCTTTCTTT.